This paragraph reports one T cell receptor (beta chain). These data come from a study of T cell changes during pregnancy in multiple sclerosis. Germline V lookup: CDR1 MNHEY, CDR2 SMNVEV (reference sequence). The CDR3 totals 15 residues. V was trimmed by 0 bases and J by 5 bases, leaving 11 bases between them. Clones were read by immunoSEQ multiplex PCR, and TCRdb kept only the in-frame ones, dropping some. The sample lists some 93,000 clones, approximately 92% occurring once. The chain uses TRBV27 and TRBJ2-1; D not certain. The input for sequencing was peripheral blood, taken after pregnancy. The sequence was collected from a female donor with multiple sclerosis, enrolled in a pregnancy study. CDR3 sequence (DNA): TGTGCCAGCAGTTTATCCTTGACTGTAAACAATGAGCAGTTCTTC. This translates into CASSLSLTVNNEQFF.